The rows below give T cell receptor beta chains drawn from one sample of a study of CD8 T cells in ankylosing spondylitis. Each CDR3 protein gets one entry after TCRdb re-called the 5' RACE reads with MiXCR. The repertoire holds some 330,000 distinct CDR3 sequences, with less than 9.5% as singletons. Sequenced sample: blood, either unsorted or a sorted T cell fraction (not recorded which). The source is a male donor with ankylosing spondylitis. CDR3s include the opening cysteine and the closing phenylalanine or tryptophan. A D gene is named only where the DNA matches it firmly. The listing skips clone size in some rows; elsewhere it reads once, few, many or a size class.

DNA,CDR3,size,V,J,length,D
TGTGCCAGCAGCGTAGGTGGGATGAACACTGAAGCTTTCTTT,CASSVGGMNTEAFF,many,TRBV9,TRBJ1-1,14,-
TGCAGTGCTAACGCGGGGACAGGGGACCCCTACGAGCAGTACTTC,CSANAGTGDPYEQYF,many,TRBV20-1,TRBJ2-7,15,TRBD1
TGCGCCAGCAATCCAGGGGGTACCTACGAGCAGTACTTC,CASNPGGTYEQYF,few,TRBV5-1,TRBJ2-7,13,TRBD1
TGTGCCAGCTCGGGGGGGCCCAAGCAGCCCCAGCATTTT,CASSGGPKQPQHF,few,TRBV12-3/TRBV12-4,TRBJ1-5,13,-
TGTGCCAGCAGCCAGACAGATTCCACTGAAGCTTTCTTT,CASSQTDSTEAFF,few,TRBV12-3/TRBV12-4,TRBJ1-1,13,-
TGTGCCAGCACCCCCAGGACAGGGGGTTCCTACGAGCAGTACTTC,CASTPRTGGSYEQYF,many,TRBV6-1,TRBJ2-7,15,TRBD1
TGCAGTGCAGTACACGGGGGTTTCGATCAGCCCCAGCATTTT,CSAVHGGFDQPQHF,few,TRBV20-1,TRBJ1-5,14,-
TGTGCCAGCAGTTTGACGGTATCCGCCTACGAGCAGTACTTC,CASSLTVSAYEQYF,many,TRBV27,TRBJ2-7,14,-
TGTGCCAGCAGCTTACCGGGACAGGGTAGGAATGAGCAGTTCTTC,CASSLPGQGRNEQFF,many,TRBV7-2,TRBJ2-1,15,TRBD1
TGTGCCAGCAGCGTCACCGGGACAGCTGGGGCCAACGTCCTGACTTTC,CASSVTGTAGANVLTF,-,TRBV9,TRBJ2-6,16,TRBD1
TGTGCCAGCAGTCAGGAGGTTGAGCAGTTCTTC,CASSQEVEQFF,many,TRBV2,TRBJ2-1,11,-
TGCAGCGTTGATATTAGCTCCTACAATGAGCAGTTCTTC,CSVDISSYNEQFF,many,TRBV29-1,TRBJ2-1,13,-
TGTGCCAGCAGCCCCCTCGGCGGGAACGGCAATGAGCAGTTCTTC,CASSPLGGNGNEQFF,-,TRBV5-6,TRBJ2-1,15,-
TGTGCCAGCAGCGGGCCCGGACAGACGAATCAGCCCCAGCATTTT,CASSGPGQTNQPQHF,many,TRBV9,TRBJ1-5,15,-
TGCAGTGCTAGAGACAGACTGGCCAGCTACGAGCAGTACTTC,CSARDRLASYEQYF,many,TRBV20-1,TRBJ2-7,14,-
TGCAGTGCTCAAGCCTACAGCAGGACAGGGGAACAAGAGACCCAGTACTTC,CSAQAYSRTGEQETQYF,few,TRBV20-1,TRBJ2-5,17,TRBD1
TGTGCCAGCAGTGTAATGAGCTACGAGCAGTACTTC,CASSVMSYEQYF,many,TRBV12-3/TRBV12-4,TRBJ2-7,12,-
TGTGCCAGCAGTTTGGGGGCGACGAACACCATATATTTT,CASSLGATNTIYF,many,TRBV28,TRBJ1-3,13,-
TGTGCCAGCAATCGTGGGACAGGACCCTACGAGCAGTACTTC,CASNRGTGPYEQYF,few,TRBV7-9,TRBJ2-7,14,TRBD1
TGTGCCAGCAGCTGGGACAATAATTCACCCCTCCACTTT,CASSWDNNSPLHF,few,TRBV12-3/TRBV12-4,TRBJ1-6,13,-
TGTGCCAGCAGCACAGCACCGGGACTAGCACAAGAGACCCAGTACTTC,CASSTAPGLAQETQYF,many,TRBV7-2,TRBJ2-5,16,TRBD2
TGCGCCAGCAGCTTGATCGGACAGGGCCCTGAAAAACTGTTTTTT,CASSLIGQGPEKLFF,many,TRBV5-1,TRBJ1-4,15,TRBD1
TGTGCCACTCGCACGCGGGGGCGCGGTGTAGGTCAGCCCCAGCATTTT,CATRTRGRGVGQPQHF,few,TRBV27,TRBJ1-5,16,-
TGTGCCAGCAGCTTAAACCCCTACAATGAGCAGTTCTTC,CASSLNPYNEQFF,few,TRBV7-3,TRBJ2-1,13,-
TGTGCCAGCAGTTTAGGGTCGAAAGGCTCCTACGAGCAGTACTTC,CASSLGSKGSYEQYF,-,TRBV28,TRBJ2-7,15,-
TGCAGCGCACGACAGGTTGGGAACACCGGGGAGCTGTTTTTT,CSARQVGNTGELFF,many,TRBV29-1,TRBJ2-2,14,-
TGCAGTGCTAGGCGCCCCCCCGAGCTAGCGGGAGTCTACAATGAGCAGTTCTTC,CSARRPPELAGVYNEQFF,-,TRBV20-1,TRBJ2-1,18,TRBD2
TGCAGCGCCGGGACTCAATCCTACGAGCAGTACTTC,CSAGTQSYEQYF,many,TRBV29-1,TRBJ2-7,12,-
TGTGCCAGCAGCCACTTTCTGGCGGGAGGGTATGAGCAGTTCTTC,CASSHFLAGGYEQFF,many,TRBV27,TRBJ2-1,15,TRBD2
TGTGCCAGCAGTTTCGATAGCACAGATACGCAGTATTTT,CASSFDSTDTQYF,-,TRBV27,TRBJ2-3,13,-
TGTGCCAGCAGTTTATTTCCGAATACGGGCGATAACTATGGCTACACCTTC,CASSLFPNTGDNYGYTF,few,TRBV12-3/TRBV12-4,TRBJ1-2,17,-
TGCAGTGCTAGGCGGGACAGGGTGTTCGAGCAGTACTTC,CSARRDRVFEQYF,-,TRBV20-1,TRBJ2-7,13,TRBD1
TGCAGCGCGACAGGGGGCACGAACACCGGGGAGCTGTTTTTT,CSATGGTNTGELFF,many,TRBV29-1,TRBJ2-2,14,TRBD1
TGCGCCAGCAGCCAAGAGCGGCTCGATAATGAAAAACTGTTTTTT,CASSQERLDNEKLFF,few,TRBV4-1,TRBJ1-4,15,-
TGCGCCAGCAGCCTACGACAGGACGGCTATGGCTACACCTTC,CASSLRQDGYGYTF,many,TRBV4-3,TRBJ1-2,14,-
TGTGCCATCAGCCAAGGACTACCCCTCGGGTACAATGAGCAGTTCTTC,CAISQGLPLGYNEQFF,-,TRBV5-3,TRBJ2-1,16,-
TGCAGCGTTCAGGACGGCGCCCATGAAGCTTTCTTT,CSVQDGAHEAFF,-,TRBV29-1,TRBJ1-1,12,-
TGCGCCAGCAGCCTTGACATCGGACCCGGGGAGCTGTTTTTT,CASSLDIGPGELFF,many,TRBV5-1,TRBJ2-2,14,-
TGTGCCAGCTCACCACTAGCGGGAGCTGAGAACACCGGGGAGCTGTTTTTT,CASSPLAGAENTGELFF,few,TRBV18,TRBJ2-2,17,TRBD2
TGTGCCAGCAGCGTAGCTTGGGGAGACATTCAGTACTTC,CASSVAWGDIQYF,-,TRBV9,TRBJ2-4,13,-
TGCGCCAGCAGCTTGGGACCGACAGGACCGAACTATGGCTACACCTTC,CASSLGPTGPNYGYTF,few,TRBV5-1,TRBJ1-2,16,-
TGTGCCAGCAGCGGACCCCTTTTGAATGAGCAGTTCTTC,CASSGPLLNEQFF,-,TRBV5-5,TRBJ2-1,13,-
TGCGCCAGCAGCGATAGTTCACGGGCACCCCTCCACTTT,CASSDSSRAPLHF,few,TRBV5-1,TRBJ1-6,13,-
TGCGCCAGCAGCCTGACCTACGACCTGGACTACGAGCAGTACTTC,CASSLTYDLDYEQYF,-,TRBV4-1,TRBJ2-7,15,-
TGTGCCAGCAGTGAACCCGTGAACACTGAAGCTTTCTTT,CASSEPVNTEAFF,few,TRBV25-1,TRBJ1-1,13,-
TGCGCCAGCAGCCTGGAGCTAGGGTTCAATGAGCAGTTCTTC,CASSLELGFNEQFF,few,TRBV5-1,TRBJ2-1,14,-
TGCAGTGCTAGAACTAGGGATACGCAGTATTTT,CSARTRDTQYF,many,TRBV20-1,TRBJ2-3,11,-